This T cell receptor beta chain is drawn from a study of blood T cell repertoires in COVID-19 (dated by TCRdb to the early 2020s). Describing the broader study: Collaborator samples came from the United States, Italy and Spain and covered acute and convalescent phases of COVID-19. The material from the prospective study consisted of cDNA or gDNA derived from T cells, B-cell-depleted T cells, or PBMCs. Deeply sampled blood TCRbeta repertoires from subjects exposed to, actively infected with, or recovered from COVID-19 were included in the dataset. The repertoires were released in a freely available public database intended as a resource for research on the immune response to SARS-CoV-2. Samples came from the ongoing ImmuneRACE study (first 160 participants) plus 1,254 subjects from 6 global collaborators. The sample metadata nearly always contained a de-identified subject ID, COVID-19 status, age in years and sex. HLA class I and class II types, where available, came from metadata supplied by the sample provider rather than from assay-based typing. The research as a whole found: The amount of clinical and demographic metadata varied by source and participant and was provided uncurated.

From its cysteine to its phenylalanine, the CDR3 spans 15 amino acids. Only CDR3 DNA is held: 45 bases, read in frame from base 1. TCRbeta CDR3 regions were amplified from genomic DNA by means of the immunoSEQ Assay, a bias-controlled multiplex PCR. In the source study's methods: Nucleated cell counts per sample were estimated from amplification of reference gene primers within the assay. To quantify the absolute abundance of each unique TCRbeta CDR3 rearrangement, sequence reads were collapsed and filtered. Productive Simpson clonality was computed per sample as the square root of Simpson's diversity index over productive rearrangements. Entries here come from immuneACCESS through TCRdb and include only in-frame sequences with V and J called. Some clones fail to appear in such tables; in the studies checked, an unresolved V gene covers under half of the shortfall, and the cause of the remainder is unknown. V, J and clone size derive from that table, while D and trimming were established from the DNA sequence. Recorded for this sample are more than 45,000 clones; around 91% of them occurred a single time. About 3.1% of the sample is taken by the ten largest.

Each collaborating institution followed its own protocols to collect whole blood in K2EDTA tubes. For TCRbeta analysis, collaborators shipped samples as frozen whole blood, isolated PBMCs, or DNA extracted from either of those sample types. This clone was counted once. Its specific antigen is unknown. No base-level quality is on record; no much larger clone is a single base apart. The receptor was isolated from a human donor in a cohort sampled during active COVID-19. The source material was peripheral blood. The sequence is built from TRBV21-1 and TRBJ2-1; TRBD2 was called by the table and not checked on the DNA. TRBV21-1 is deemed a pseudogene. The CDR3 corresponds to CARPRGGSSYNEQFF. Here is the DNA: TGTGCCAGGCCTCGGGGCGGGAGCTCCTACAATGAGCAGTTCTTC.